The entry below describes one T cell receptor (beta chain). This sample is drawn from a study of cytomegalovirus exposure and HLA in healthy donors. Every donor was a healthy person donating bone marrow. The PCR contained 60 Vbeta and 13 Jbeta primers. Only in-frame clones appear in the TCRdb table, and some are missing; sequencing was by immunoSEQ multiplex PCR. The sample consists of about 200,000 clones, approximately 83% of them appearing once. The TCR comes from a boy aged 2 to 10 in good health and CMV-seronegative. Material for sequencing was PBMCs.

The CDR3: CASSYRTAASPLHF. CDR3 in DNA: TGTGCCAGCAGCTACCGGACAGCGGCCTCACCCCTCCACTTT. The chain employs TRBV5-8 and TRBJ1-6; tentative D call: TRBD1 (6 bases). V gave up 3 bases and J gave up 10 bases, with 14 bases separating them. There are 14 residues in the CDR3. The germline CDR1 and CDR2 sequences are SGHTS and YDEGEE.